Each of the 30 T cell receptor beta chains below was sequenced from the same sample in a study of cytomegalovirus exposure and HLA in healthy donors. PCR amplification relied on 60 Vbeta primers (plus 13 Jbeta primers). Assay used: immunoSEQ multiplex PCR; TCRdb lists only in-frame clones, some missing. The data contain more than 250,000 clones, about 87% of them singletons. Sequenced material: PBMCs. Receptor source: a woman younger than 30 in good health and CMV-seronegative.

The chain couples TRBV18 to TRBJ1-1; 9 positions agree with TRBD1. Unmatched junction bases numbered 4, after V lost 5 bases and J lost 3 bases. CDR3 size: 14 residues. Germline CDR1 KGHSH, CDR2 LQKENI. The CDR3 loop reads CASSGGQGDTEAFF. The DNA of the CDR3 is TGTGCCAGCTCAGGGGGACAGGGAGACACTGAAGCTTTCTTT.

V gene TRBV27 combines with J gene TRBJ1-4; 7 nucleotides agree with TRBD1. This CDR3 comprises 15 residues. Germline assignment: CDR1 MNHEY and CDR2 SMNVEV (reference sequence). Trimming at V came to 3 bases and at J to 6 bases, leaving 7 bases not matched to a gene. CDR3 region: CASSFGATGYEKLFF. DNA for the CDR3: TGTGCCAGCAGTTTCGGAGCGACAGGGTATGAAAAACTGTTTTTT.

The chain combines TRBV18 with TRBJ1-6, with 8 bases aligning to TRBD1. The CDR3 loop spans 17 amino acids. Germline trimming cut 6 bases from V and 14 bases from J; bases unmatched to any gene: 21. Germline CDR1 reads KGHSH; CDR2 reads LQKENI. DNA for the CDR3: TGTGCCAGCTCCAATATTTCGACAGGGGCCTTATATGGGGCCCTCCACTTT. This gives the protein CASSNISTGALYGALHF.

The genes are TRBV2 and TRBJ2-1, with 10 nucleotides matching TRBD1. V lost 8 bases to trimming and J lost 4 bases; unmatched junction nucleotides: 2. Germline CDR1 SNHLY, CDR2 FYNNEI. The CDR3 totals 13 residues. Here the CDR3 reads CASRDRGYNEQFF. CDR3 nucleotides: TGTGCCAGCCGGGACAGGGGATACAATGAGCAGTTCTTC.

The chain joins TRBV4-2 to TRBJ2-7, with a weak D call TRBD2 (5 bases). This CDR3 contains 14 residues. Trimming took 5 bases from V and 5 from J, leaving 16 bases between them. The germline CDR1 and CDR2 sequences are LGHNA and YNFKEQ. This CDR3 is CASSSRPGENEQYF. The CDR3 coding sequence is TGTGCCAGCAGCTCCCGCCCCGGGGAGAACGAGCAGTACTTC.

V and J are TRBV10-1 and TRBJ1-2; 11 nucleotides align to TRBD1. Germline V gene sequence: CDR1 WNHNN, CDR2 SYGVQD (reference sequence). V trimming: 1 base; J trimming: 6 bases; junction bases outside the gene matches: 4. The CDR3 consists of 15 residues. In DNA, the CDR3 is TGCGCCAGCAGTGAGTTAGGGACAGGGGGGCATGGCTACACCTTC. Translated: CASSELGTGGHGYTF.

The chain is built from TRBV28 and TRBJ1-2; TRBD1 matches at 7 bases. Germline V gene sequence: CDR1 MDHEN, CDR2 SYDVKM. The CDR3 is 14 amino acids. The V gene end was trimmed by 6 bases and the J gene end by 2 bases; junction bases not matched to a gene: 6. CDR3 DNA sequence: TGTGCCAGCAGCTGGACAGGCCCAAACTATGGCTACACCTTC. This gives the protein CASSWTGPNYGYTF.

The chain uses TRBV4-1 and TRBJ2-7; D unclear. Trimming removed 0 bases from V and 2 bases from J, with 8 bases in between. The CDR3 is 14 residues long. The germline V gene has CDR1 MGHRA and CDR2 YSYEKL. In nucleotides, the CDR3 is TGCGCCAGCAGCCAAGATAGGAGCACCTACGAGCAGTACTTC. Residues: CASSQDRSTYEQYF.

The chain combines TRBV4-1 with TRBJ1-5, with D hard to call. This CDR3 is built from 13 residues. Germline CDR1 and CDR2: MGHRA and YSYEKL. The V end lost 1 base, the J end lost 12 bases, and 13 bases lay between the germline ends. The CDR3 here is CASSQVSYSGQHF. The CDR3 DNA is TGCGCCAGCAGCCAAGTATCATACTCAGGCCAGCATTTT.

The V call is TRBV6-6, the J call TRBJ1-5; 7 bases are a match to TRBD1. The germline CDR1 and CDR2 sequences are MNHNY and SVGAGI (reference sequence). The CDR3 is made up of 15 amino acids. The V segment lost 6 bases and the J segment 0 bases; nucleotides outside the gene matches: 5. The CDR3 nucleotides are TGTGCCAGCAGGTCGGACAGGTATAGCAATCAGCCCCAGCATTTT. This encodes CASRSDRYSNQPQHF.

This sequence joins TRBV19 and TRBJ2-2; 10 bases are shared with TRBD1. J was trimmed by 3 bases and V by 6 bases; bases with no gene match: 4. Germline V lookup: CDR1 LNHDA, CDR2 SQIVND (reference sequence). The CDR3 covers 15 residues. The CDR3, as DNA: TGTGCCAGTAGGGGACAGGGGACGTACACCGGGGAGCTGTTTTTT. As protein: CASRGQGTYTGELFF.

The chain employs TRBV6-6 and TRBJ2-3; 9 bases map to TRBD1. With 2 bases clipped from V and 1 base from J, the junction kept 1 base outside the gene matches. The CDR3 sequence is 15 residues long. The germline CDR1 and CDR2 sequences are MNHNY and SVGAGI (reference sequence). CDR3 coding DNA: TGTGCCAGCAGTTACAGGGACAGGGGCACAGATACGCAGTATTTT. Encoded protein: CASSYRDRGTDTQYF.

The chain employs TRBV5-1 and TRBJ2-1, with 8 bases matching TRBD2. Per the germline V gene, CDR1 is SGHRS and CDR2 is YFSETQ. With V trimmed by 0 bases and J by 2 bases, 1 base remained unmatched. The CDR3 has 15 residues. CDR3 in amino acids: CASSLGRGAYNEQFF. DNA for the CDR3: TGCGCCAGCAGCTTGGGGCGGGGGGCCTACAATGAGCAGTTCTTC.

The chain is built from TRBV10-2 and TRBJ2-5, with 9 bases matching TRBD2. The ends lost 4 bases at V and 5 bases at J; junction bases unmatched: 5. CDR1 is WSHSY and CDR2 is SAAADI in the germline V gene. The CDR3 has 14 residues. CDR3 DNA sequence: TGCGCCAGCAGTGGGGGGACTAGCTTGGAGACCCAGTACTTC. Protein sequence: CASSGGTSLETQYF.

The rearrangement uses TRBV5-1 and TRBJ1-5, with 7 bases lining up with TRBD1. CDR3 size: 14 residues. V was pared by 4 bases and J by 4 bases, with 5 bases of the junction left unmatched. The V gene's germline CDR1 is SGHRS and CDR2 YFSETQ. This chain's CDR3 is CASSTGQPNQPQHF. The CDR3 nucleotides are TGCGCCAGCAGCACGGGACAGCCGAATCAGCCCCAGCATTTT. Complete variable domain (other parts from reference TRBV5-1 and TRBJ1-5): KAGVTQTPRYLIKTRGQQVTLSCSPISGHRSVSWYQQTPGQGLQFLFEYFSETQRNKGNFPGRFSGRQFSNSRSEMNVSTLELGDSALYLCASSTGQPNQPQHFGDGTRLSIL.

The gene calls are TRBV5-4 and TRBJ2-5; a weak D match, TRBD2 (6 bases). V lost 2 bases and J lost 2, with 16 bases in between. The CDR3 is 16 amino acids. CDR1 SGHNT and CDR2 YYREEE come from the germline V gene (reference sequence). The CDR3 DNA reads TGTGCCAGCAGCTTAGGCCCCGCGGGAACGCAAGAGACCCAGTACTTC. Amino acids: CASSLGPAGTQETQYF.

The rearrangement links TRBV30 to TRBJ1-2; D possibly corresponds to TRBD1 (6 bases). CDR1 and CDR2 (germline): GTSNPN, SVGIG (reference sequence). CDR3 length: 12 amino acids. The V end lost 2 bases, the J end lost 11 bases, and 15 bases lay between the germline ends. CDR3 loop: CAWSRGHDDYTF. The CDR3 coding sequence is TGTGCCTGGAGTAGGGGACATGATGATTACACCTTC.

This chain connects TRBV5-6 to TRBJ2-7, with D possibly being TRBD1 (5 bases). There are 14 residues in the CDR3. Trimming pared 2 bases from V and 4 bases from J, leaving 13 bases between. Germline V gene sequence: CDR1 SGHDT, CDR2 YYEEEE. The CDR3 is CASSFPGRAYEQYF. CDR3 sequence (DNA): TGTGCCAGCAGCTTTCCCGGCAGGGCGTACGAGCAGTACTTC.

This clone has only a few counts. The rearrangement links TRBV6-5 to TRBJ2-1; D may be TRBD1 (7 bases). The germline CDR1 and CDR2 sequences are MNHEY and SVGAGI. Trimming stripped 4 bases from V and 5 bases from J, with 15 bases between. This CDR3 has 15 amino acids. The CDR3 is CASSSGGLSHNEQFF. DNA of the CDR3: TGTGCCAGCAGTTCAGGGGGGCTAAGTCACAATGAGCAGTTCTTC.

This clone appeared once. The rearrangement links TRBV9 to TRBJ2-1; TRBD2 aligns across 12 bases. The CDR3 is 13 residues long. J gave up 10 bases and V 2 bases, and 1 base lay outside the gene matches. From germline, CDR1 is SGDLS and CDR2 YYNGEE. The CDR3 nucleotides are TGTGCCAGCAGCGTTACTAGCGGGGGGGAGCAGTTCTTC. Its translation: CASSVTSGGEQFF.

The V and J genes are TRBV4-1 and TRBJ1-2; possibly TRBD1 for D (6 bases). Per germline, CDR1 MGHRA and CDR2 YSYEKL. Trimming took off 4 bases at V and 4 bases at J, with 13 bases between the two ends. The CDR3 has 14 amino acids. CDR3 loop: CASSPTGIVYGYTF. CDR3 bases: TGCGCCAGCAGCCCTACAGGGATCGTCTATGGCTACACCTTC.

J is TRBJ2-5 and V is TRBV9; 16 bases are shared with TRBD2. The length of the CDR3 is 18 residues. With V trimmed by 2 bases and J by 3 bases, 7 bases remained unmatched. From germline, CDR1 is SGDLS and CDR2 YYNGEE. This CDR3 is CASSVGLAGGRTEETQYF. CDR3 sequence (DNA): TGTGCCAGCAGCGTGGGACTAGCGGGGGGGCGAACGGAAGAGACCCAGTACTTC.

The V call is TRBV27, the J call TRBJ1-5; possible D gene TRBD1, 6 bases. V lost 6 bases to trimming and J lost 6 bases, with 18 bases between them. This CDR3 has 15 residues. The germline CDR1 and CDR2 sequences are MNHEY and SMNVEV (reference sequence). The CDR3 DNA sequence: TGTGCCAGCAGCCTTGGCGCAGGGGTGAGTCAGCCCCAGCATTTT. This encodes CASSLGAGVSQPQHF.

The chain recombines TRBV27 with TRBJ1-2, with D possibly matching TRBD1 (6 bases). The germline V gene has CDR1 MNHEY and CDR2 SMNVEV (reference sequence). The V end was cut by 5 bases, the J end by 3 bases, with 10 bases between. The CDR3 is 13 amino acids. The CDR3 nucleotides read TGTGCCAGCAGTATAGCAGGGGACTATGGCTACACCTTC. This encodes CASSIAGDYGYTF.

The CDR3, as DNA: TGTGCCAGCAGCTTCGTCCAATTGACCGGGACAGCCTTTTCCTACGAGCAGTACTTC. Amino acids: CASSFVQLTGTAFSYEQYF. The chain is built from TRBV7-3 and TRBJ2-7; 7 nucleotides agree with TRBD1. The CDR3 runs to 19 residues. J lost 1 base, V lost 3 bases, and 18 bases had no gene match. Germline loops: CDR1 SGHTA, CDR2 FQGTGA.

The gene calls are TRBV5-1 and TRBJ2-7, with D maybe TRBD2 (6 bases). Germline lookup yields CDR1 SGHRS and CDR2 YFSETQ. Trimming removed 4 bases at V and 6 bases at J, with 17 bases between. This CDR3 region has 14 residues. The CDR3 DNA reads TGCGCCAGCAGCCTCACTAGCTTTAATCTCGAGCAGTACTTC. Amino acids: CASSLTSFNLEQYF.

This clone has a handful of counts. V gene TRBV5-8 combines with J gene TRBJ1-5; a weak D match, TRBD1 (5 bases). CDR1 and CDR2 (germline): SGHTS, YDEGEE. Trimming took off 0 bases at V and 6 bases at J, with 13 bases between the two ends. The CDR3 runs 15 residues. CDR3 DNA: TGTGCCAGCAGCTTGGGGGGCTCGGCAGGTCAGCCCCAGCATTTT. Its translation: CASSLGGSAGQPQHF. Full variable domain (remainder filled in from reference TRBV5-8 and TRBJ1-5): EAGVTQSPTHLIKTRGQQATLRCSPISGHTSVYWYQQALGLGLQFLLWYDEGEERNRGNFPPRFSGRQFPNYSSELNVNALELEDSALYLCASSLGGSAGQPQHFGDGTRLSIL.

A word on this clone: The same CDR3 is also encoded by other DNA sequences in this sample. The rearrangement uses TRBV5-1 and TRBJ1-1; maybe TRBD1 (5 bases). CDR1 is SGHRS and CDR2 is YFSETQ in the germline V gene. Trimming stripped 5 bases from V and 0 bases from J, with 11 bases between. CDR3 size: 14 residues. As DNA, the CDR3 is TGCGCCAGCAGTTATGGAGGGGTGAACACTGAAGCTTTCTTT. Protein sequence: CASSYGGVNTEAFF.

For the CDR3, the DNA is TGTGCCAGTAGTCTCGGAGGGGCGGGGGGACACAACAATGAGCAGTTCTTC. Translation: CASSLGGAGGHNNEQFF. This chain connects TRBV19 to TRBJ2-1; 8 bases are a match to TRBD2. The CDR3 has 17 amino acids. CDR1 is LNHDA, CDR2 SQIVND, per germline (reference sequence). V gave up 5 bases and J gave up 5 bases; unmatched junction bases: 14.

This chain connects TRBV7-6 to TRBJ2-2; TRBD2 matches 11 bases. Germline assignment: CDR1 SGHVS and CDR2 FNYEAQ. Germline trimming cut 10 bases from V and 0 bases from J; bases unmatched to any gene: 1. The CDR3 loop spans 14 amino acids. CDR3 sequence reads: CAIAGGPNTGELFF. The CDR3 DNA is TGTGCCATAGCGGGGGGGCCGAACACCGGGGAGCTGTTTTTT.